What follows is one T cell receptor (beta chain) and its context. No antigen is known for it. Trimming cost V 4 bases and J 3 bases, with 12 bases left between them. Germline CDR1 reads MGHDK; CDR2 reads SYGVNS. The length of the CDR3 is 14 residues. This specimen belongs to a study of cytomegalovirus exposure and HLA in healthy donors. Study overall: The early release's HLA-typed donors yielded 70 million to 85 million unique TCRs. Broader study findings: Productive rates of about 87% or about 30% were seen for most TCR beta V segments in an earlier analysis.

60 Vbeta and 13 Jbeta primers were used in PCR. Assay used: immunoSEQ multiplex PCR; TCRdb lists only in-frame clones, some missing. The sample yields approximately 210,000 clones, 82% seen once. The V and J genes are TRBV25-1 and TRBJ1-1; D is uncertain. The sample comprised PBMCs. The source of this sequence is a middle-aged man in good health and CMV-seropositive. The CDR3 DNA reads TGTGCCAGCAGTGTAAGCCGGGGATACACTGAAGCTTTCTTT. It encodes CASSVSRGYTEAFF.